This TCR beta chain stems from a study of T cells in localized non-small cell lung cancer. The table lists this clone with a few counts. Its cognate antigen is unknown. The study's findings and limits: Highest T cell clonality was seen in uninvolved adjacent lung, surpassing that measured in tumor.

Assay: immunoSEQ multiplex PCR; the TCRdb copy retains only in-frame clones and omits some. The table lists 10,000 to 13,000 clones, around 45% of them singletons. This CDR3 is built from 14 residues. CDR1 LNHNV and CDR2 YYDKDF come from the germline V gene (reference sequence). Deletions cut 0 bases from V and 4 bases from J, with 9 bases between. V is TRBV15 and J is TRBJ1-2, with D possibly matching TRBD1 (5 bases). The sequencing used lymph node tissue, collected before any cancer treatment. This clonotype originated in a woman aged 35-70 years with stage II squamous cell lung carcinoma. CDR3 DNA: TGTGCCACCAGCAGAGATGACAGTGGCTATGGCTACACCTTC. Amino acid sequence: CATSRDDSGYGYTF.